The next 17 T cell receptor beta chains were all read from a single sample in a study of CD8 T cells in ankylosing spondylitis. One entry per CDR3 protein, called by TCRdb with MiXCR from the 5' RACE reads. The profile shows fewer than 650,000 distinct CDR3 sequences, approximately 11% of them singletons. For these receptors, no antigen is known. Overall study findings and caveats: Within ankylosing spondylitis blood, a TCR beta motif made up of under 10 highly homologous variants appeared to be characteristic.

The sequenced sample was blood, either unsorted or a sorted T cell fraction (not recorded which). The source of these receptors is a male donor with ankylosing spondylitis.

This clonotype was detected ten times or more. The gene calls are TRBV20-1 and TRBJ2-3; 8 positions match TRBD1. From germline, CDR1 is DFQATT and CDR2 SNEGSKA (reference sequence). V lost 0 bases and J lost 1; bases outside the gene matches: 0. The CDR3 totals 14 residues. CDR3 protein: CSARDRGRTDTQYF. The CDR3 nucleotides read TGCAGTGCTAGAGACAGGGGGCGCACAGATACGCAGTATTTT.

The V call is TRBV5-6, the J call TRBJ2-3; TRBD2 matches at 13 bases. The length of the CDR3 is 20 residues. Germline V lookup: CDR1 SGHDT, CDR2 YYEEEE. V lost 6 bases and J lost 0; bases outside the gene matches: 16. For the CDR3, the DNA is TGTGCCAGCACCATCCGACTAGCGGGAGGATGGGGAGGGAGCACAGATACGCAGTATTTT. Its protein product is CASTIRLAGGWGGSTDTQYF.

This clonotype turned up a few times. Written as DNA, the CDR3 is TGTGCCAGCAGCAAAAGGGACAGGGACTATGGCTACACCTTC. Translated: CASSKRDRDYGYTF. This rearrangement joins TRBV11-2 to TRBJ1-2; 9 positions match TRBD1. In germline, CDR1 is SGHAT, CDR2 FQNNGV. This CDR3 contains 14 residues. V was clipped by 5 bases and J by 3 bases; unmatched bases: 4.

This chain joins TRBV5-6 and TRBJ1-5; D gene unclear. V was trimmed by 1 base and J by 0 bases, leaving 11 bases between them. CDR1 and CDR2 from the germline V gene are SGHDT and YYEEEE. The CDR3 spans 16 residues. Written as DNA, the CDR3 is TGTGCCAGCAGCTTGCAAACGGCCTTTAGCAATCAGCCCCAGCATTTT. It encodes CASSLQTAFSNQPQHF.

This clonotype occurred many times. The rearrangement links TRBV12-3 or TRBV12-4 to TRBJ2-5; unclear D gene. The CDR3 is made up of 15 amino acids. V was cut by 2 bases and J by 0 bases, with 10 bases left in between. CDR3 in DNA: TGTGCCAGCAGTTTATATGATGGCTACCAAGAGACCCAGTACTTC. It is translated as CASSLYDGYQETQYF.

This chain uses TRBV9 with TRBJ2-1; 14 bases map to TRBD2. Germline V lookup: CDR1 SGDLS, CDR2 YYNGEE. Losses at the gene ends were 3 bases for V and 2 bases for J; bases not matched to a gene: 4. The CDR3 totals 17 residues. The CDR3 spells CASSARLAGGTYNEQFF. CDR3 nucleotide sequence: TGTGCCAGCAGCGCCCGACTAGCGGGAGGGACCTACAATGAGCAGTTCTTC. The full variable domain, in which reference TRBV9 and TRBJ2-1 provide the parts outside the CDR3, is DSGVTQTPKHLITATGQRVTLRCSPRSGDLSVYWYQQSLDQGLQFLIQYYNGEERAKGNILERFSAQQFPDLHSELNLSSLELGDSALYFCASSARLAGGTYNEQFFGPGTRLTVL.

The gene calls are TRBV20-1 and TRBJ2-4, with TRBD2 matching 12 bases. Germline V lookup: CDR1 DFQATT, CDR2 SNEGSKA (reference sequence). The V segment lost 5 bases and the J segment 8 bases; nucleotides outside the gene matches: 4. This CDR3 is 13 amino acids long. The CDR3, as DNA: TGCAGTGCTGGGACTAGCGGGTTGGACATTCAGTACTTC. It translates to CSAGTSGLDIQYF.

This clonotype was detected a few times. The chain combines TRBV5-1 with TRBJ1-2, with D possibly TRBD1 on 5 matching bases. V gave up 2 bases and J gave up 0 bases, with 8 bases separating them. The CDR3 loop spans 14 amino acids. The germline CDR1 and CDR2 sequences are SGHRS and YFSETQ. CDR3 protein: CASSFGGSNYGYTF. The CDR3 nucleotides read TGCGCCAGCAGCTTCGGGGGATCTAACTATGGCTACACCTTC. The full variable domain, with the rest looked up from reference TRBV5-1 and TRBJ1-2, is KAGVTQTPRYLIKTRGQQVTLSCSPISGHRSVSWYQQTPGQGLQFLFEYFSETQRNKGNFPGRFSGRQFSNSRSEMNVSTLELGDSALYLCASSFGGSNYGYTFGSGTRLTVV.

The sample holds many counts of this clonotype. The chain combines TRBV12-3 or TRBV12-4 with TRBJ2-1; either TRBD1 or TRBD2 may supply D (6 bases each). The CDR3 has 12 residues. Trimming cost V 3 bases and J 15 bases, with 15 bases left between them. The CDR3 DNA sequence: TGTGCCAGCAGTTTCTTGGGGGCGCGGGGGTTCTTC. Protein sequence: CASSFLGARGFF.

This clonotype was counted only a few times. This chain joins TRBV5-1 and TRBJ2-1, with 10 bases aligning to TRBD1. Germline V gene lookup returns CDR1 SGHRS and CDR2 YFSETQ. V shed 4 bases, J shed 7 bases, and the junction held 8 bases outside the gene matches. The CDR3 is 15 residues long. The CDR3 DNA sequence: TGCGCCAGCAGCAGCTCCGGGACAGGGGTTAATGAGCAGTTCTTC. Its translation is CASSSSGTGVNEQFF.

This clonotype was seen a few times. The chain employs TRBV11-2 and TRBJ1-1, with D perhaps TRBD1 (5 bases). V was shortened by 0 bases and J by 8 bases, with 13 bases between the two germline ends. CDR1 is SGHAT and CDR2 is FQNNGV in the germline V gene. This CDR3 spans 14 amino acids. CDR3 sequence: CASSLESGGLEAFF. In nucleotides, the CDR3 is TGTGCCAGCAGCTTAGAAAGTGGGGGTTTGGAAGCTTTCTTT. Based on the CDR3 plus reference TRBV11-2 and TRBJ1-1, the full variable domain is EAGVAQSPRYKIIEKRQSVAFWCNPISGHATLYWYQQILGQGPKLLIQFQNNGVVDDSQLPKDRFSAERLKGVDSTLKIQPAKLEDSAVYLCASSLESGGLEAFFGQGTRLTVV.

A few counts support this clonotype. The chain carries TRBV15 and TRBJ1-2; D call uncertain. CDR3 length: 13 amino acids. The germline CDR1 and CDR2 sequences are LNHNV and YYDKDF (reference sequence). The V and J ends lost 1 base and 4 bases respectively, with 7 bases between them. CDR3 in DNA: TGTGCCACCAGCAGAGTGGGATTCTATGGCTACACCTTC. Its protein product is CATSRVGFYGYTF.

This clonotype was detected a few times. This chain uses TRBV7-7 with TRBJ1-1, with a tentative D call TRBD1 (5 bases). CDR1 SSHAT and CDR2 FNYEAQ come from the germline V gene (reference sequence). The CDR3 consists of 13 residues. V was pared by 5 bases and J by 6 bases, with 13 bases between. The CDR3 reads CASSVGVSAEAFF. Here the CDR3 DNA reads TGTGCCAGCAGCGTAGGGGTGTCGGCTGAAGCTTTCTTT.

The V and J genes are TRBV24-1 and TRBJ1-5; D remains ambiguous. The germline gives CDR1 KGHDR, CDR2 SFDVKD. V was clipped by 9 bases and J by 2 bases, with 13 bases between them. The CDR3 is made up of 14 amino acids. CDR3 region: CATHTDGGNQPQHF. The CDR3, as DNA: TGTGCCACCCACACCGACGGGGGCAATCAGCCCCAGCATTTT.

The rearrangement uses TRBV7-2 and TRBJ2-1, with TRBD2 as a possible D gene (6 bases). The CDR3 is 11 amino acids. Looked up from germline, CDR1 is SGHTA and CDR2 is FQGNSA. Trimming cost V 5 bases and J 15 bases, with 14 bases left between them. The CDR3 loop is CASSLGTWAFF. In DNA form, the CDR3 reads TGTGCCAGCAGCCTCGGGACTTGGGCGTTCTTC. Together with reference TRBV7-2 and TRBJ2-1, the CDR3 gives the full variable domain: GAGVSQSPSNKVTEKGKDVELRCDPISGHTALYWYRQSLGQGLEFLIYFQGNSAPDKSGLPSDRFSAERTGGSVSTLTIQRTQQEDSAVYLCASSLGTWAFFGPGTRLTVL.

Only a few counts were recorded for this clonotype. CDR3 sequence reads: CASSEQGVSEKLFF. The CDR3 nucleotides read TGTGCCAGCAGTGAACAGGGTGTTAGTGAAAAACTGTTTTTT. V gene TRBV25-1 combines with J gene TRBJ1-4; maybe TRBD1 (5 bases). The CDR3 runs 14 residues. Germline V gene sequence: CDR1 MGHDK, CDR2 SYGVNS. Trimming left V 2 bases short and J 7 bases short, with 11 bases between.

Ten or more counts support this clonotype. The CDR3 is CASSLARVGNEQFF. CDR3 bases: TGTGCCAGCAGCTTAGCCCGCGTCGGCAATGAGCAGTTCTTC. The chain recombines TRBV7-2 with TRBJ2-1; D not resolved. CDR3 length: 14 amino acids. Germline V lookup: CDR1 SGHTA, CDR2 FQGNSA. V shed 0 bases and J shed 6 bases, with 9 bases lying between them.